The sequence of this TCR beta chain was determined in a study of shared clonotypes between healthy human individuals. The CDR3 is 14 residues long. Germline V gives CDR1 MGHDK, CDR2 SYGVNS. V dropped 1 base and J dropped 7 bases, with 11 bases sitting between them. At a deep level, the assay was run. Sequencing used immunoSEQ multiplex PCR; TCRdb keeps in-frame clones, though not all of them. The sample has 1,400,000 or so clones; less than 99% are singletons. The clonotype originates from a man aged 30 to 45 in good health. The sample comprised naive CD4+ T cells sorted from blood. Sample subset: CD45RA+ positively selected. V is TRBV25-1 and J is TRBJ2-1, with unresolved D. CDR3 sequence: CASSESEWVNEQFF. In DNA, the CDR3 is TGTGCCAGCAGTGAATCGGAGTGGGTGAATGAGCAGTTCTTC.